Following are 13 T cell receptor beta chains from one sample sequenced in a study of blood T cell repertoires in COVID-19. Clones were sequenced by immunoSEQ multiplex PCR, and TCRdb holds only the in-frame ones, with some missing. The repertoire holds roughly 300,000 clones, with around nine tenths as singletons. The sample was PBMCs or T cells enriched from blood (not recorded which). These receptors all come from a woman in her 30s who had recovered from COVID-19.

This sequence joins TRBV18 and TRBJ2-2; 9 bases line up with TRBD1. The CDR3 has 15 amino acids. The V gene end was trimmed by 3 bases and the J gene end by 4 bases; junction bases not matched to a gene: 3. The germline CDR1 and CDR2 sequences are KGHSH and LQKENI. The CDR3 DNA sequence: TGTGCCAGCTCACCGGGACAGGGAGGCACCGGGGAGCTGTTTTTT. It codes for CASSPGQGGTGELFF.

The chain has TRBV3-1 (or the pseudogene TRBV3-2) and TRBJ1-2, with 9 bases lining up with TRBD1. Germline V CDR1 and CDR2: LGHDT, YNNKEL (reference sequence). With V trimmed by 5 bases and J by 2 bases, 6 bases remained unmatched. This CDR3 comprises 15 residues. The CDR3 is CASSFGTGRNYGYTF. In DNA form, the CDR3 reads TGTGCCAGCAGCTTCGGGACAGGGAGAAACTATGGCTACACCTTC.

The V gene is TRBV5-4, the J gene TRBJ2-7, with TRBD1 identical over 9 bases. This CDR3 comprises 14 residues. Trimming removed 4 bases from V and 2 bases from J; junction bases left unmatched: 4. Germline V gene sequence: CDR1 SGHNT, CDR2 YYREEE (reference sequence). The CDR3 coding sequence is TGTGCCAGCAGCCAGGGACAGGGACCCTACGAGCAGTACTTC. It codes for CASSQGQGPYEQYF.

CDR3 protein: CASSSDLSGLAIDTQYF. The DNA of the CDR3 is TGTGCCAGCAGCTCAGATCTGTCGGGACTAGCGATAGATACGCAGTATTTT. This sequence joins TRBV7-9 and TRBJ2-3; 10 bases line up with TRBD2. J lost 5 bases, V lost 4 bases, and 12 bases had no gene match. The germline V gene encodes CDR1 SEHNR and CDR2 FQNEAQ (reference sequence). The CDR3 has 17 amino acids.

The chain's CDR3 is CAISEGRVLYNSPLHF. The DNA of the CDR3 is TGTGCCATCAGTGAGGGCCGGGTTCTTTATAATTCACCCCTCCACTTT. V usage is TRBV10-3 and J usage is TRBJ1-6; D not certain. The germline gives CDR1 ENHRY, CDR2 SYGVKD. Deletions cut 2 bases from V and 4 bases from J, with 12 bases between. This CDR3 is 16 amino acids long.

The rearrangement links TRBV10-1 to TRBJ2-1; 12 bases map to TRBD1. The V segment lost 9 bases and the J segment 6 bases; nucleotides outside the gene matches: 3. Germline V CDR1 and CDR2: WNHNN, SYGVQD (reference sequence). The CDR3 consists of 13 residues. DNA of the CDR3: TGCGCCAGAGGGGACAGGGGGCCCAATGAGCAGTTCTTC. It translates to CARGDRGPNEQFF.

The V and J genes are TRBV9 and TRBJ2-5; tentatively, D is TRBD2 (6 bases). Germline loops: CDR1 SGDLS, CDR2 YYNGEE. V lost 4 bases to trimming and J lost 0 bases, with 16 bases between them. The CDR3 extends over 16 amino acids. The CDR3 loop is CASSPREILYQETQYF. CDR3 coding DNA: TGTGCCAGCAGCCCCCGGGAGATACTGTACCAAGAGACCCAGTACTTC.

The rearrangement uses TRBV28 and TRBJ2-7, with D possibly TRBD1 on 7 matching bases. Germline V lookup: CDR1 MDHEN, CDR2 SYDVKM. Trimming shortened V by 3 bases and J by 0 bases, and 15 bases separated the two germline ends. CDR3 length: 16 residues. The CDR3 DNA is TGTGCCAGCAGTTTTCGTGCGGGGACAGTCTCCTACGAGCAGTACTTC. It codes for CASSFRAGTVSYEQYF. Full variable domain (rest looked up from reference TRBV28 and TRBJ2-7): DVKVTQSSRYLVKRTGEKVFLECVQDMDHENMFWYRQDPGLGLRLIYFSYDVKMKEKGDIPEGYSVSREKKERFSLILESASTNQTSMYLCASSFRAGTVSYEQYFGPGTRLTVT.

The CDR3 bases are TGTGCCAGCAGTAGGGACTCGCCCACAGATACGCAGTATTTT. Protein sequence: CASSRDSPTDTQYF. This sequence joins TRBV2 and TRBJ2-3, with D possibly being TRBD2 (6 bases). The CDR3 contains 14 residues. V lost 5 bases, J lost 2 bases, and 11 bases lay in between. Looked up from germline, CDR1 is SNHLY and CDR2 is FYNNEI. The full variable domain, completed using reference TRBV2 and TRBJ2-3, is EPEVTQTPSHQVTQMGQEVILRCVPISNHLYFYWYRQILGQKVEFLVSFYNNEISEKSEIFDDQFSVERPDGSNFTLKIRSTKLEDSAMYFCASSRDSPTDTQYFGPGTRLTVL.

This chain joins TRBV4-3 and TRBJ2-1; 8 bases match TRBD2. The CDR3 has 15 residues. Germline V gives CDR1 LGHNA, CDR2 YSLEER. The V and J ends lost 0 bases and 5 bases, in that order; junction bases with no gene match: 3. The CDR3 loop is CASSQELAGNNEQFF. The CDR3 DNA follows: TGCGCCAGCAGCCAAGAATTAGCGGGGAACAATGAGCAGTTCTTC.

V is TRBV30 and J is TRBJ1-6, with 10 bases that match TRBD1. V was pared by 1 base and J by 2 bases, with 5 bases of the junction left unmatched. Per the germline V gene, CDR1 is GTSNPN and CDR2 is SVGIG (reference sequence). The CDR3 contains 17 residues. In nucleotides, the CDR3 is TGTGCCTGGAGTGCTTTGACAGGGGGCGCCTATAATTCACCCCTCCACTTT. Its translation is CAWSALTGGAYNSPLHF.

This clone occurred a few times. The chain is built from TRBV2 and TRBJ2-1, with a possible D match to TRBD2 (6 bases). CDR3 length: 15 residues. CDR1 and CDR2 (germline): SNHLY, FYNNEI. The V and J ends lost 3 bases and 2 bases respectively, with 11 bases between them. The DNA of the CDR3 is TGTGCCAGCAGTGAGGAACGACTAGCCTACAATGAGCAGTTCTTC. Translation gives CASSEERLAYNEQFF.

The chain couples TRBV19 to TRBJ1-1; a possible D gene is TRBD1 (5 bases). This CDR3 has 13 amino acids. Trimming pared 3 bases from V and 4 bases from J, leaving 9 bases between. CDR1 LNHDA and CDR2 SQIVND come from the germline V gene (reference sequence). CDR3 bases: TGTGCCAGTAGTATCGCCGACAGCACTGAAGCTTTCTTT. Protein sequence: CASSIADSTEAFF.